The clone carrying this TCR beta chain was recorded a few times. Its antigen is not known. The data were obtained in a study of response to subunit inactivated influenza vaccine. Each CDR3 protein gets one entry after TCRdb re-called the RT-PCR reads with MiXCR. The data show about 530,000 distinct CDR3 sequences, about 11% seen once. The CDR3 totals 15 residues. CDR1 is LGHNA and CDR2 is YNFKEQ in the germline V gene. Unmatched junction bases numbered 8, after V lost 3 bases and J lost 5 bases. General study results and limits: Authors suggested few new T cells are recruited by each seasonal influenza vaccination.

The input for sequencing was PBMCs from blood, taken on the day of vaccination. The chain has TRBV4-2 and TRBJ2-7; 9 nucleotides agree with TRBD1. The clonotype originates from a man aged 45-65 years who received an inactivated influenza vaccine. The CDR3 sequence is CASSQRWTGENEQYF. CDR3 bases: TGTGCCAGCAGCCAGCGTTGGACAGGGGAAAACGAGCAGTACTTC.